The source of this T cell receptor beta chain is a study of beta chain features in type 1 diabetes (dated by TCRdb to the late 2010s). General notes on the study: No differences in mean age, gender distribution, total cell number or subset yield were found between patients and healthy donors. In the study, TCRB repertoires of sorted circulating CD4+ T cell subsets from recently diagnosed type 1 diabetes patients were compared with those of matched healthy donors. Whereas all 28 donors provided naive and central memory subsets, regulatory and stem cell-like memory subsets were isolated from just 8 patients and roughly 8 healthy donors. A total of 85 million to 110 million sorted cells were examined across all samples, and RNA yield correlated strongly with the number of cells per subset.

Remarks on this clone: Its cognate antigen has yet to be identified. The record has no base qualities; no much larger clone is one base away.

The entire amount of isolated RNA was reverse transcribed using the High Capacity cDNA Reverse Transcription Kit, so the sequenced TCRB transcripts were expressed ones. Deep immunoSEQ sequencing was performed on naive, central memory and regulatory T cell samples, with an average of roughly 3.3 million total reads per sample. After sorted cells were lysed in RLT buffer, RNA was extracted with DNase-treated RNeasy Micro or Mini kits, with the choice depending on cell number. Each cell subset was processed on its own to prevent cross-contamination, while patient and healthy donor samples were processed together. The immunoSEQ multiplex PCR was used to amplify TCRB sequences from cDNA, generating 87-bp fragments that spanned the CDR3 region. Sequencing of the amplicons was performed on the Illumina HiSeq platform. Concerning the study's data processing: PCR bias was corrected computationally using synthetic template baselines, and reads within Hamming distance 2 were collapsed, with unmergeable singletons discarded. Reads were aligned against IMGT so that V, D and J genes, CDR3 length and insertions or deletions at six rearrangement sites could be assigned. Within each subset, clonotype counts were normalized to the number of sorted cells before true diversity and Gini coefficients were calculated with the tcR R package. The overlap coefficient, calculated on TCRB nucleotide sequences, was used to quantify repertoire sharing. Here the immuneACCESS table is served through TCRdb, limited to in-frame sequences with V and J called. Missing clones are a known gap in these copies; in checked studies unresolved V genes cover under half, and the rest lacks a known reason. D and trimming were read from the DNA, whereas the V and J calls and clone size are those reported in that table. The sample includes roughly 140,000 clones, with under 13% observed a single time. Roughly 0.5% of the sample rests with the top ten.

As encoded in the germline V gene (reference sequence), CDR1 is MNHNY while CDR2 is SVGAGI. The CDR3, cysteine through phenylalanine, is 11 amino acids long. Of the read, only the CDR3 DNA is kept; its 33 bases are in frame from base 1. The junction carries 7 bases between V and J, which are trimmed by 6 bases and 6 bases respectively. Each donor gave one peripheral blood draw, averaging roughly 100 mL, which was collected into heparinised tubes. A BD FACSAria II and a panel including CD45RO, CCR7, CD25, CD127, CD95 and CD27 were used to sort naive, central memory, regulatory and stem cell-like memory CD4+ T cells. All sorted populations exceeded 95% purity. PBMCs were isolated right away by Lymphoprep density gradient centrifugation and were stained directly, without culture. So that batch effects would be minimized, each experiment stained and sorted samples in pairs, pairing one healthy donor with one patient.

Broader findings and caveats from the paper: Because cDNA was sequenced instead of genomic DNA, highly expressing activated cells could be over-represented, though the groups showed no difference in activation or CD3 levels. HLA sub-analyses involved small numbers of individuals, so any influence of HLA type on TCRB rearrangement remained unresolved. Naive, central memory and regulatory TCRB repertoires appeared more similar among patients than among healthy donors. Fewer insertions and more nucleotide deletions at VDJ recombination sites were observed in patients with type 1 diabetes, implying thymic rearrangement abnormalities. PCR might favor shorter templates, but patient and control samples were amplified and corrected together, so any skew would affect both groups equally. Type 1 diabetes patients showed a moderate but significant shortening of TCRB CDR3 length in all four CD4+ subsets.

The chain couples TRBV6-6 to TRBJ2-3; the D gene remains uncertain. The TCR sequence derives from a man aged 25 to 40 with type 1 diabetes. Sequencing was done on a sample of central memory CD4+ T cells from blood. The CDR3 sequence is CASSPGDTQYF. The DNA sequence follows: TGTGCCAGCAGCCCCGGGGATACGCAGTATTTT.